Described below is a single T cell receptor (beta chain) sequence and its context. Its cognate antigen is unknown. The assay was immunoSEQ multiplex PCR, and TCRdb's table has in-frame clones only and misses some. The sample shows roughly 140,000 clones, about 92% of them seen only once. The CDR3 extends over 15 amino acids. Trimming removed 0 bases at V and 0 bases at J, with 8 bases between. Germline assignment: CDR1 MGHRA and CDR2 YSYEKL. This sample was taken from a study of T cell responses to AZD1222 COVID-19 vaccine. Study at large: Second doses at about 4 or about 12 weeks were pooled.

Study-wide results and limits: There were vaccine-associated CD4 TCRs across spike, dominant at 160-218 and 743-854. There were mostly white British donors and more females than males, and clonal diversity was possibly underestimated.

The sequences come from peripheral blood, collected on day 0 of AZD1222 vaccination. The rearrangement uses TRBV4-1 and TRBJ1-1; D unresolved. The clonotype originates from an adult in good health. The CDR3 reads CASSQEGWVNTEAFF. The CDR3 nucleotides are TGCGCCAGCAGCCAAGAGGGCTGGGTGAACACTGAAGCTTTCTTT.